The rows below give T cell receptor beta chains drawn from one sample of a study of blood T cells in healthy people across ages. TCRdb recomputed calls from the 5' RACE reads with MiXCR, one row per CDR3 protein. The table has approximately 1,100,000 distinct CDR3 sequences, more than 40% seen once. What was sequenced was blood. These receptors were taken from a woman aged 55-69 years in good health. CDR3s include the opening cysteine and the closing phenylalanine or tryptophan. A D gene is named only where the DNA matches it firmly. Not every row has a clone size; where given, it reads once, few, many or a size class.

CDR3nt: TGTGCCAGCAGGGTCCTGTCCCTTAACTATGGCTACACCTTC
CDR3aa: CASRVLSLNYGYTF
j_gene: TRBJ1-2
d_gene: NA
v_gene: TRBV6-1
abundance: NA

CDR3nt: TGCAGTGCGGACCGAGGACTAGCTTTCGAGCAGTACTTC
CDR3aa: CSADRGLAFEQYF
j_gene: TRBJ2-7
d_gene: TRBD2
v_gene: TRBV20-1
abundance: NA

CDR3nt: TGTGCCAGCAGCTCCGGGTCCCTCGGGGAGACCCAGTACTTC
CDR3aa: CASSSGSLGETQYF
j_gene: TRBJ2-5
d_gene: NA
v_gene: TRBV11-1
abundance: NA

CDR3nt: TGTGCCACCAGCAGAAACCGACTAGCGGCCTACAATGAGCAGTTCTTC
CDR3aa: CATSRNRLAAYNEQFF
j_gene: TRBJ2-1
d_gene: TRBD2
v_gene: TRBV15
abundance: NA

CDR3nt: TGCAGTGCTCCGCGGACAGGGGGCTACGAGCAGTACTTC
CDR3aa: CSAPRTGGYEQYF
j_gene: TRBJ2-7
d_gene: TRBD1
v_gene: TRBV20-1
abundance: few

CDR3nt: TGCAGTGTGATGGGGGGTAGCTACAATGAGCAGTTCTTC
CDR3aa: CSVMGGSYNEQFF
j_gene: TRBJ2-1
d_gene: NA
v_gene: TRBV20-1
abundance: once

CDR3nt: TGTGCCAGCGATGTCCGGTCCGTATCACCCCTCCACTTT
CDR3aa: CASDVRSVSPLHF
j_gene: TRBJ1-6
d_gene: NA
v_gene: TRBV28
abundance: NA

CDR3nt: TGTGCCAGCAGGGTAGCGGGTCTCTCCTACGAGCAGTACTTC
CDR3aa: CASRVAGLSYEQYF
j_gene: TRBJ2-7
d_gene: TRBD2
v_gene: TRBV12-3/TRBV12-4
abundance: few

CDR3nt: TGTGCCAGCACCCGGGACAGGGGACACCAAGAGACCCAGTACTTC
CDR3aa: CASTRDRGHQETQYF
j_gene: TRBJ2-5
d_gene: TRBD1
v_gene: TRBV5-4
abundance: NA

CDR3nt: TGCAGCGTTGGATTAGGGGGGATTTACAATGAGCAGTTCTTC
CDR3aa: CSVGLGGIYNEQFF
j_gene: TRBJ2-1
d_gene: NA
v_gene: TRBV29-1
abundance: NA

CDR3nt: TGCGCCAGCAACAGGGGGGAAACCTACGAGCAGTACTTC
CDR3aa: CASNRGETYEQYF
j_gene: TRBJ2-7
d_gene: TRBD1
v_gene: TRBV10-2
abundance: few

CDR3nt: TGTGCCAGCAGTTCCACTAGGATCGAAGAGACCCAGTACTTC
CDR3aa: CASSSTRIEETQYF
j_gene: TRBJ2-5
d_gene: NA
v_gene: TRBV6-2/TRBV6-3
abundance: NA

CDR3nt: TGTGCCAGCAGCTTAACGGCTAGTAGTAGGACCCAGTACTTC
CDR3aa: CASSLTASSRTQYF
j_gene: TRBJ2-5
d_gene: NA
v_gene: TRBV11-3
abundance: NA

CDR3nt: TGTGCCAGTACTGGGAAGCCGGCAGGGCACAATGAGCAGTTCTTC
CDR3aa: CASTGKPAGHNEQFF
j_gene: TRBJ2-1
d_gene: NA
v_gene: TRBV19
abundance: NA

CDR3nt: TGTGCCAGCAGTGCCGGACAGGGGATGAGGGAGCAGTACTTC
CDR3aa: CASSAGQGMREQYF
j_gene: TRBJ2-7
d_gene: TRBD1
v_gene: TRBV6-4
abundance: few

CDR3nt: TGTGCCAGCAGTTGGTCCTATAATTCACCCCTCCACTTT
CDR3aa: CASSWSYNSPLHF
j_gene: TRBJ1-6
d_gene: NA
v_gene: TRBV12-3/TRBV12-4
abundance: few

CDR3nt: TGTGCCAGCAGCCAAGGTCCTCTAGCGGGAGGGTTCGCGAACACCGGGGAGCTGTTTTTT
CDR3aa: CASSQGPLAGGFANTGELFF
j_gene: TRBJ2-2
d_gene: TRBD2
v_gene: TRBV14
abundance: NA

CDR3nt: TGTGCCAGCAGTTCCCGGACTAGCGGGAGTTTAAATGAGCAGTTCTTC
CDR3aa: CASSSRTSGSLNEQFF
j_gene: TRBJ2-1
d_gene: TRBD2
v_gene: TRBV28
abundance: NA

CDR3nt: TGTGCCAGCAGTTCAGGACTAGTCCCCACCAATGAGCAGTTCTTC
CDR3aa: CASSSGLVPTNEQFF
j_gene: TRBJ2-1
d_gene: TRBD2
v_gene: TRBV27
abundance: few

CDR3nt: TGTGCCAGCAGCCTTTTGAGCGGGAGCACGTTAGAGACCCAGTACTTC
CDR3aa: CASSLLSGSTLETQYF
j_gene: TRBJ2-5
d_gene: TRBD2
v_gene: TRBV6-5
abundance: few

CDR3nt: TGCAGCGAGGAGGTGGTGAATACGCAGTATTTT
CDR3aa: CSEEVVNTQYF
j_gene: TRBJ2-3
d_gene: NA
v_gene: TRBV29-1
abundance: NA

CDR3nt: TGTGCCTGGAGTGTAGGCGGCACCGGATTTAATTCACCCCTCCACTTT
CDR3aa: CAWSVGGTGFNSPLHF
j_gene: TRBJ1-6
d_gene: NA
v_gene: TRBV30
abundance: NA

CDR3nt: TGTGCCAGCAGTTTAGAAGGACAGGGGGCATTAAGGACCCAGTACTTC
CDR3aa: CASSLEGQGALRTQYF
j_gene: TRBJ2-5
d_gene: TRBD1
v_gene: TRBV27
abundance: NA

CDR3nt: TGTGCCAGCAGTGTCCGGGAGTCGGGGAATGAGCAGTACTTC
CDR3aa: CASSVRESGNEQYF
j_gene: TRBJ2-5
d_gene: NA
v_gene: TRBV27
abundance: NA

CDR3nt: TGTGCCAGCAGCTTAGCGTATGGGCCCTTCGATGAGCAGTTCTTC
CDR3aa: CASSLAYGPFDEQFF
j_gene: TRBJ2-1
d_gene: NA
v_gene: TRBV7-2
abundance: NA

CDR3nt: TGCAGTGCTAGAGATCTGGGGCAAAGCACAGATACGCAGTATTTT
CDR3aa: CSARDLGQSTDTQYF
j_gene: TRBJ2-3
d_gene: NA
v_gene: TRBV20-1
abundance: NA

CDR3nt: TGTGCCAGCAGCGTAGAAGGTAGCCCCGCCTACGAGCAGTACTTC
CDR3aa: CASSVEGSPAYEQYF
j_gene: TRBJ2-7
d_gene: NA
v_gene: TRBV9
abundance: NA

CDR3nt: TGTGCCAGCAGCCAAGAGAGTTGGACGCAGTATTTT
CDR3aa: CASSQESWTQYF
j_gene: TRBJ2-3
d_gene: NA
v_gene: TRBV3-1
abundance: NA

CDR3nt: TGTGCCAGCAGCTTAGACAGGGGTGCCGAGACCCAGTACTTC
CDR3aa: CASSLDRGAETQYF
j_gene: TRBJ2-5
d_gene: TRBD1
v_gene: TRBV7-7
abundance: few

CDR3nt: TGTGCCAGCAGCGGACAGGGGTACAATGAGCAGTTCTTC
CDR3aa: CASSGQGYNEQFF
j_gene: TRBJ2-1
d_gene: TRBD1
v_gene: TRBV4-2
abundance: many

CDR3nt: TGCAGTGCTAGGCGGGAGTACAATGAGCAGTACTTC
CDR3aa: CSARREYNEQYF
j_gene: TRBJ2-7
d_gene: TRBD2
v_gene: TRBV20-1
abundance: NA

CDR3nt: TGTGCCACCAGTGAACGGACTAGCGGGAGGGCCGGAAATACGCAGTATTTT
CDR3aa: CATSERTSGRAGNTQYF
j_gene: TRBJ2-3
d_gene: TRBD2
v_gene: TRBV24-1
abundance: many

CDR3nt: TGTGCCAGCAGCTTATCCCGAATCTCCTACAATGAGCAGTTCTTC
CDR3aa: CASSLSRISYNEQFF
j_gene: TRBJ2-1
d_gene: NA
v_gene: TRBV14
abundance: NA

CDR3nt: TGTGCCAGCAGACGGCGAGAGACCCAGTACTTC
CDR3aa: CASRRRETQYF
j_gene: TRBJ2-5
d_gene: NA
v_gene: TRBV2
abundance: NA

CDR3nt: TGTGCCAGCAGCGCCGGGGACAGGGGGTTGTCTGGGGCCAACGTCCCGACTTTC
CDR3aa: CASSAGDRGLSGANVPTF
j_gene: TRBJ2-6
d_gene: TRBD1
v_gene: TRBV9
abundance: NA

CDR3nt: TGTGCCAGCAGTGGAGGGGGACAGGGGTTCTACGAGCAGTACTTC
CDR3aa: CASSGGGQGFYEQYF
j_gene: TRBJ2-7
d_gene: TRBD1
v_gene: TRBV28
abundance: NA

CDR3nt: TGTGCCAGCAGCCAAGGGCTAGCGGGAGGAAGAGGGACCCAGTACTTC
CDR3aa: CASSQGLAGGRGTQYF
j_gene: TRBJ2-5
d_gene: TRBD2
v_gene: TRBV3-1
abundance: NA

CDR3nt: TGTGCCAGCAGCTCTAAAGGCCGGGGCCCGTCGGCCCTCCACTTT
CDR3aa: CASSSKGRGPSALHF
j_gene: TRBJ1-6
d_gene: NA
v_gene: TRBV5-8
abundance: NA

CDR3nt: TGCAGTGCTAGAGAGAGCGGTCCGGGAGATACGCAGTATTTT
CDR3aa: CSARESGPGDTQYF
j_gene: TRBJ2-3
d_gene: NA
v_gene: TRBV20-1
abundance: once

CDR3nt: TGTGCCAGCAGCTTAGCGGACAGGGAGAATGAAAAACTGTTTTTT
CDR3aa: CASSLADRENEKLFF
j_gene: TRBJ1-4
d_gene: TRBD1
v_gene: TRBV7-6
abundance: NA